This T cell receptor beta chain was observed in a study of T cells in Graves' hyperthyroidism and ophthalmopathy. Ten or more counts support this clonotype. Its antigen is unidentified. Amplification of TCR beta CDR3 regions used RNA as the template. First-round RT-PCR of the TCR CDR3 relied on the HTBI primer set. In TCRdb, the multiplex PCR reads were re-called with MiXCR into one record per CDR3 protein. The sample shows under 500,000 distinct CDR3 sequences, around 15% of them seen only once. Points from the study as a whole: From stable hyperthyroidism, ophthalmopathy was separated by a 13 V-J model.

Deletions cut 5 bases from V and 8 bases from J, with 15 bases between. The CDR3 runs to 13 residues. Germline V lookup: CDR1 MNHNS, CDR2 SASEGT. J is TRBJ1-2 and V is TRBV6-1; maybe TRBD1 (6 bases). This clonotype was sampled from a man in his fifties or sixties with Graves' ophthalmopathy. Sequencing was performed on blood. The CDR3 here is CASSLGQRLGYTF. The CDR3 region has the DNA TGTGCCAGCAGTTTAGGACAGCGGTTAGGCTACACCTTC.